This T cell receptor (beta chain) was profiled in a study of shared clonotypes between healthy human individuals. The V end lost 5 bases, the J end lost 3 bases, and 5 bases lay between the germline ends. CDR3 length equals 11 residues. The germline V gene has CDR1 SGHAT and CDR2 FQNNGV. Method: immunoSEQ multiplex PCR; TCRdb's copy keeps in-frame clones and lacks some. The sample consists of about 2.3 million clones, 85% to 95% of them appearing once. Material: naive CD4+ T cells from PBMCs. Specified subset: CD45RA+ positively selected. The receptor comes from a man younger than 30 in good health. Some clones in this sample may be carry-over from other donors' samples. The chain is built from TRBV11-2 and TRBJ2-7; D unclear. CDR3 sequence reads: CASSEHYEQYF. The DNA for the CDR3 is TGTGCCAGCAGCGAACACTACGAGCAGTACTTC. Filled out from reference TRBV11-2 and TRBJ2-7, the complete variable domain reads EAGVAQSPRYKIIEKRQSVAFWCNPISGHATLYWYQQILGQGPKLLIQFQNNGVVDDSQLPKDRFSAERLKGVDSTLKIQPAKLEDSAVYLCASSEHYEQYFGPGTRLTVT.